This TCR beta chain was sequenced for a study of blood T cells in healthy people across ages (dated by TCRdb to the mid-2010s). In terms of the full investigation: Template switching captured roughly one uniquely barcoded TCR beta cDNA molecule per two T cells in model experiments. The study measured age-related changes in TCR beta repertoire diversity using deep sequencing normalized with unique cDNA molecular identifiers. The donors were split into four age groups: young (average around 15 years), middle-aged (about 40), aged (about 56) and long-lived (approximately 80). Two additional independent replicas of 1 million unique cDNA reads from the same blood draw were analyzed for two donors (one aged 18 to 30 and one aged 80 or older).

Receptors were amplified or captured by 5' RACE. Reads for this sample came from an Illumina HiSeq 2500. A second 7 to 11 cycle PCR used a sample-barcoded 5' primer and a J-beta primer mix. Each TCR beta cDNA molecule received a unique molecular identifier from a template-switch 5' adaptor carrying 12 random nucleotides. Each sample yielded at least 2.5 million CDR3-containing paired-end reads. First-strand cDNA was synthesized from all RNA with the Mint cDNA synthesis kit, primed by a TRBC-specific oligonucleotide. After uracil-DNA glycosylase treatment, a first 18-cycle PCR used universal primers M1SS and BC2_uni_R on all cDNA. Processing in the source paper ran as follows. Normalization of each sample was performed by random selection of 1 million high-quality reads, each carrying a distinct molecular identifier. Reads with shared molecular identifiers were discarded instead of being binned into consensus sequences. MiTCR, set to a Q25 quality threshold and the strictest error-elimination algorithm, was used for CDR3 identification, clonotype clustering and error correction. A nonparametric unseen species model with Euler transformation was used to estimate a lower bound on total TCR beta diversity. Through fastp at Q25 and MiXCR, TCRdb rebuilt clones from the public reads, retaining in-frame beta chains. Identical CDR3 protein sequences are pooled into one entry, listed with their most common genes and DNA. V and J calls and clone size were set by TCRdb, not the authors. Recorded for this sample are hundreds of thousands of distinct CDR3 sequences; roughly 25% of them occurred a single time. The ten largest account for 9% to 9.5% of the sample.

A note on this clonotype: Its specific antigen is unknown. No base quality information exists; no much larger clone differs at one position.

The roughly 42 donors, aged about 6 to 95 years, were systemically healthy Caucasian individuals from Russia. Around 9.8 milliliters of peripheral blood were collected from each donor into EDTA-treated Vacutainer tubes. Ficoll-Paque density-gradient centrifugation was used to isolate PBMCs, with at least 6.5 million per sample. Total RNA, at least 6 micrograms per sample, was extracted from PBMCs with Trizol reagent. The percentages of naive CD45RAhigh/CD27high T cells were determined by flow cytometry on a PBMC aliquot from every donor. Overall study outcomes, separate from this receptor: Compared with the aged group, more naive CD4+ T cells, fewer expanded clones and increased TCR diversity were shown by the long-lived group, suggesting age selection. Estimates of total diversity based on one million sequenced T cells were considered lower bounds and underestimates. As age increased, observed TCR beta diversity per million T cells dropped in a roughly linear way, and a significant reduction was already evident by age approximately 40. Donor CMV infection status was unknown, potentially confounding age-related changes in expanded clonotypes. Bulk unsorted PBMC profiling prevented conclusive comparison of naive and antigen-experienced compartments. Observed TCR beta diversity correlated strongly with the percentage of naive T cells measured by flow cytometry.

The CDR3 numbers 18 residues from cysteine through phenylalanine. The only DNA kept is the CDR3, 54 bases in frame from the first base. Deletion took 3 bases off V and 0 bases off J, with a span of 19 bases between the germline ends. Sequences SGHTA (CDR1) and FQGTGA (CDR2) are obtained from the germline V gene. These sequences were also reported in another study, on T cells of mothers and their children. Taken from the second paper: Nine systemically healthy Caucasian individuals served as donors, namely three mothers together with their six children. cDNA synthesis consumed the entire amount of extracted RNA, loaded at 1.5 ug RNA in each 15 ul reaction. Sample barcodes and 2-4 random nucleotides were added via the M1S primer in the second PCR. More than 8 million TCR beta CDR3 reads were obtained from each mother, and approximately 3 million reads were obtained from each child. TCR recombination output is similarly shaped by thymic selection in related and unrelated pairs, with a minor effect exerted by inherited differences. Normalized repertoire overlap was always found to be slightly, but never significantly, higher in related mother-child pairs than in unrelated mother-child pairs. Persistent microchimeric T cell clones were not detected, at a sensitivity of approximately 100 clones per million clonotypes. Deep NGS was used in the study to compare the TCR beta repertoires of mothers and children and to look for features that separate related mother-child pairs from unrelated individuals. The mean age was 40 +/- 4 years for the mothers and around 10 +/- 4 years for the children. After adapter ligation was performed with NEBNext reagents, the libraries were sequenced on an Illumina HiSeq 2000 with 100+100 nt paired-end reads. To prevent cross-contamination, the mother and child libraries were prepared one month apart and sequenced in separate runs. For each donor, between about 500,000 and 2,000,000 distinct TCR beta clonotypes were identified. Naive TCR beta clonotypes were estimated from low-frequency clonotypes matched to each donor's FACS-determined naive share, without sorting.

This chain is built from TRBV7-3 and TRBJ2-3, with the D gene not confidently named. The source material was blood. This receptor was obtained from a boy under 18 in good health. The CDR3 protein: CASSLRPAAFTSTDTQYF. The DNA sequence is TGTGCCAGCAGCTTGAGGCCCGCAGCCTTCACTAGCACAGATACGCAGTATTTT.